The clone carrying this TCR beta chain has just a few counts. Its antigen is not known. The V gene lost 10 bases and the J gene lost 4 bases, with 10 bases spanning the gap. Germline values: CDR1 MGHDK, CDR2 SYGVNS. The CDR3 covers 12 residues. Preparation of the TCRbeta library was carried out with unique molecular identifiers. TCRdb fed the PCR reads into MiXCR, producing one record per CDR3 protein. The top ten hold 35% of the sample, which has hundreds of thousands of distinct CDR3 sequences, approximately 8% seen once. The entry originates in a study of T-cell reconstitution after alpha-beta-depleted transplantation in children. General observations from the study: In patients about two months after transplant, alpha-beta T cells reportedly arose from several hundred expanded graft clones. The authors attributed T-cell counts and diversity one year after transplant mostly to newly produced T cells.

The genes are TRBV25-1 and TRBJ2-2; D gene ambiguous. The sample in question was PBMCs, mostly from graft donor cells, obtained 360 days after TCRalphabeta/CD19-depleted stem cell transplant. The clonotype comes from a male patient aged 2 to 10 who had a stem cell transplant for acute myeloid leukemia, so the T cells may come from the graft donor. The CDR3 is CAIARPTGELFF. The CDR3 DNA follows: TGTGCCATAGCCCGTCCCACCGGGGAGCTGTTTTTT.